This T cell receptor beta chain was retrieved from a study of naive and memory T cell subsets. Overall study findings and caveats: Over 90% of naive TCR sequences appeared only once after error correction, unlike memory subsets. No ground truth validated the naive and memory repertoire findings. Naive and memory subsets had different power law exponents for TCR abundance.

An equimolar mix of two oligonucleotides served as the beta constant-region primer for TRBC1 and TRBC2. Four rounds of PCR amplified the ligated cDNA using nested alpha and beta constant-region primers plus SP2. TCRdb processed the UMI-ligation and nested PCR reads anew with MiXCR; each CDR3 protein has one entry. The data contain around 18,000 distinct CDR3 sequences, approximately 9% of them seen just once; the ten biggest clones take up roughly 23%. Separate alpha and beta amplification began at the second PCR step. For this clonotype: Its antigen is unidentified.

The CDR3 sequence is 14 residues long. Looked up from germline, CDR1 is DFQATT and CDR2 is SNEGSKA (reference sequence). With 0 bases removed from V and 4 bases from J, the gap between germline ends came to 10 bases. This TCR derives from a human donor in good health. Sequencing used central memory CD8+ T cells from blood. V and J are TRBV20-1 and TRBJ1-5; D unclear. CDR3 coding DNA: TGCAGTGCTAGAGATCGCCGAGAAAATCAGCCCCAGCATTTT. It is translated as CSARDRRENQPQHF.